The 7 T cell receptor beta chains in this list originate from one sample, sequenced in a study of T-cell memory formation after mild COVID-19. In TCRdb, the 5' RACE reads were re-called with MiXCR into one record per CDR3 protein. The sample lists 140,000 to 150,000 distinct CDR3 sequences, about 5.7% occurring once. The specimen was PBMCs or a T cell subset sorted from them (not recorded which). The receptors here all came from an adult woman who had mild COVID-19 (a few samples of this study predate the infection). Cell type and time point are not known.

As to this clonotype: A junction end diverges from the germline sequence, so it may reflect a read error. The CDR3 spells CASSVVGNIEAFF. In DNA form, the CDR3 reads TGTGCCAGCAGCGTTGTGGGGAACATTGAAGCTTTCTTT. V is TRBV2 and J is TRBJ1-1; D unresolved. This CDR3 comprises 13 residues. Germline CDR1 SNHLY, CDR2 FYNNEI.

The table lists this clonotype with a few counts. This rearrangement joins TRBV20-1 to TRBJ2-7; the D gene could be TRBD1 or TRBD2 (5 bases each). The germline CDR1 and CDR2 sequences are DFQATT and SNEGSKA (reference sequence). V gave up 6 bases and J gave up 0 bases, with 18 bases separating them. CDR3 length: 15 amino acids. CDR3 DNA: TGCAGTGCGGCTTCCCCCGGGACGGTCTCCTACGAGCAGTACTTC. This codes for CSAASPGTVSYEQYF.

This clonotype was observed many times. The chain carries TRBV7-6 and TRBJ2-5; D could derive from TRBD1 or TRBD2 (5 bases each). The CDR3 is 14 amino acids. Germline V gene data show CDR1 as SGHVS and CDR2 as FNYEAQ. V was pared by 7 bases and J by 6 bases, with 18 bases between. The CDR3 spells CASTPPRGPQTQYF. CDR3 DNA: TGTGCCAGCACACCTCCCCGGGGACCCCAGACCCAGTACTTC.

This clonotype has just a few counts. The CDR3 DNA reads as TGTGCCAGCAGCTTAGGTGGGACAGGGGCCAGAGGGGGCGAGAACACTGAAGCTTTCTTT. Its translation is CASSLGGTGARGGENTEAFF. V is TRBV7-9 and J is TRBJ1-1; 10 nucleotides match TRBD1. V lost 1 base to trimming and J lost 1 base; unmatched junction nucleotides: 15. Per the germline V gene, CDR1 is SEHNR and CDR2 is FQNEAQ (reference sequence). The CDR3 consists of 20 residues.

In this sample, this clonotype turned up a few times. The chain combines TRBV5-6 with TRBJ1-1; D is undetermined. Trimming removed 3 bases from V and 3 bases from J, with 9 bases in between. In germline, CDR1 is SGHDT, CDR2 YYEEEE. CDR3 length equals 13 residues. The CDR3, as DNA: TGTGCCAGCAGCTACGGGAAATACACTGAAGCTTTCTTT. Residues: CASSYGKYTEAFF.

This clonotype was seen ten or more times. The chain links TRBV5-6 to TRBJ2-7; TRBD2 matches at 8 bases. V gave up 3 bases and J gave up 6 bases; unmatched junction bases: 8. CDR1 and CDR2 (germline): SGHDT, YYEEEE. The CDR3 is 14 amino acids. The CDR3 DNA sequence: TGTGCCAGCAGCTCCCAAAGCGGGAGTGGCGAGCAGTACTTC. As protein: CASSSQSGSGEQYF.

This clonotype was observed at least ten times. The rearrangement uses TRBV29-1 and TRBJ2-6; D gene uncertain. Germline V CDR1 and CDR2: SQVTM, ANQGSEA. This CDR3 contains 13 residues. V lost 4 bases and J 0 bases, leaving 4 bases between the germline ends. DNA for the CDR3: TGCAGCGTTGCCAGCTCTGGGGCCAACGTCCTGACTTTC. Encoded protein: CSVASSGANVLTF.